This T cell receptor beta chain was identified in a study of T cells in Graves' hyperthyroidism and ophthalmopathy. Background on the study: Peripheral blood collection took place at initial diagnosis, before any treatment.

Trimming removed 5 bases from V and 4 bases from J; junction bases left unmatched: 13. The CDR3 consists of 15 residues. Germline lookup yields CDR1 DFQATT and CDR2 SNEGSKA (reference sequence). RNA transcripts were the template for amplifying TCR beta CDR3 regions. The HTBI set primed first-round TCR CDR3 RT-PCR. From the multiplex PCR reads, TCRdb called clonotypes with MiXCR, one entry per CDR3 protein. Counted here are hundreds of thousands of distinct CDR3 sequences, 25% occurring once; the ten biggest clones make up less than 85%. Regarding the study as a whole: Blood also carried most thyroid clonotypes expanded above 0.001.

A few counts support this clonotype. The antigen is not known. Sequencing was done on a sample of blood. V gene TRBV20-1 combines with J gene TRBJ1-2; 7 bases align to TRBD1. The origin of this receptor is a man aged 50 to 59 with Graves' hyperthyroidism. CDR3 coding DNA: TGCAGTGCTCCCCAACAGGGGAGAGGAGGCTATGGCTACACCTTC. Its translation is CSAPQQGRGGYGYTF.